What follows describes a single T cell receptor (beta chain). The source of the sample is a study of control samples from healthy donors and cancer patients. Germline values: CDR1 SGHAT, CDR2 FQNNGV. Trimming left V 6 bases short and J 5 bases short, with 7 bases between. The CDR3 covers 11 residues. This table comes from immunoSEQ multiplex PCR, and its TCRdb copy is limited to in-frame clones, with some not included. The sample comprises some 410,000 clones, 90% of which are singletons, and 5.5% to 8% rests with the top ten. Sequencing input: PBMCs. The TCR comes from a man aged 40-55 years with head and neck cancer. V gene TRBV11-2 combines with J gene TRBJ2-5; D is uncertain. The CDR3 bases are TGTGCCAGCAGTCATGCGGAGACCCAGTACTTC. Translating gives CASSHAETQYF.